What follows describes a single T cell receptor beta chain. Its antigen is currently unknown. Both about-4-week and about-12-week second-dose recipients were combined. This record belongs to a study of T cell responses to AZD1222 COVID-19 vaccine. Study-wide results and limits: Baseline seropositivity characterized only a handful of AZD1222 recipients. Unmutated variant regions are reportedly the target of nearly half of TCRs that are spike-specific.

V dropped 4 bases and J dropped 7 bases, with 12 bases sitting between them. From germline, CDR1 is SGHRS and CDR2 YFSETQ. The CDR3 loop spans 13 amino acids. Sequencing was performed with immunoSEQ multiplex PCR; in TCRdb, only in-frame clones are kept and a portion is missing. The sample has roughly 110,000 clones, 70% to 90% seen once. The chain has TRBV5-1 and TRBJ1-5; D not resolved. Sequences were derived from peripheral blood, sampled 28 days after the second AZD1222 dose. This clonotype originated in an adult who received the AZD1222 COVID-19 vaccine. CDR3 amino acids: CASSPVGGQPQHF. For the CDR3, the DNA is TGCGCCAGCAGCCCGGTAGGAGGGCAGCCCCAGCATTTT.